What follows is one TCR beta chain and its context. The antigen is undetermined. TCRdb keeps only in-frame clones here, not all; method: immunoSEQ multiplex PCR. The sample lists roughly 380,000 clones; about 90% were seen once. Trimming took 6 bases from V and 5 from J, leaving 13 bases between them. CDR1 is ENHRY, CDR2 SYGVKD, per germline. This CDR3 has 13 amino acids. This sample was taken from a study of Ad26.COV2.S vaccination and SARS-CoV-2 variants. Study-wide findings and caveats: Participants given vaccine showed non-spike TCR breadth similar to that of placebo recipients. Spike-specific TCR breadth ran higher among vaccine recipients than placebo recipients. Following vaccination, spike-specific CD8+ and CD4+ T cell responses reportedly exhibited substantial breadth.

The V and J genes are TRBV10-3 and TRBJ2-5; tentatively, D is TRBD2 (5 bases). This sequence originates from a human donor who had recovered from COVID-19. Sample: peripheral blood, taken after recovery from COVID-19. CDR3 bases: TGTGCCATCAGCTCGGGAAGAGGGGAGACCCAGTACTTC. Translated: CAISSGRGETQYF.